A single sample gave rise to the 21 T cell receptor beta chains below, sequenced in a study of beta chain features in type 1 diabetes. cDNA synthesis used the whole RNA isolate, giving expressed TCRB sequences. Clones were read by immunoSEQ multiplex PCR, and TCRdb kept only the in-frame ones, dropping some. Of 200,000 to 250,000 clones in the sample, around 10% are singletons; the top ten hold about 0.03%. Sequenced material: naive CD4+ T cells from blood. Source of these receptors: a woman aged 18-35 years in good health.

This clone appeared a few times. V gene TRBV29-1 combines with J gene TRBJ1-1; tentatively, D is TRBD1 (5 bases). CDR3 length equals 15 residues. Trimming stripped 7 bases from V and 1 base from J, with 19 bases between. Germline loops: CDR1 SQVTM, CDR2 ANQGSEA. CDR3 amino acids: CSAQGVRTANTEAFF. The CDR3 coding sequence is TGCAGCGCCCAAGGGGTTCGGACGGCGAACACTGAAGCTTTCTTT. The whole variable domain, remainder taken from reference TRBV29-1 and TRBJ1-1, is SAVISQKPSRDICQRGTSLTIQCQVDSQVTMMFWYRQQPGQSLTLIATANQGSEATYESGFVIDKFPISRPNLTFSTLTVSNMSPEDSSIYLCSAQGVRTANTEAFFGQGTRLTVV.

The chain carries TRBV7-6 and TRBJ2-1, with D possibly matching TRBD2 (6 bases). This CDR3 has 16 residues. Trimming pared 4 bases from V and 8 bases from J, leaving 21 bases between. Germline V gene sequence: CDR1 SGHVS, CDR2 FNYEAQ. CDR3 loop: CASSYRPKSGYDEQFF. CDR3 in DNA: TGTGCCAGCAGCTACCGTCCTAAAAGCGGGTACGATGAGCAGTTCTTC. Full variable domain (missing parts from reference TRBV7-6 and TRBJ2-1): GAGVSQSPRYKVTKRGQDVALRCDPISGHVSLYWYRQALGQGPEFLTYFNYEAQQDKSGLPNDRFSAERPEGSISTLTIQRTEQRDSAMYRCASSYRPKSGYDEQFFGPGTRLTVL.

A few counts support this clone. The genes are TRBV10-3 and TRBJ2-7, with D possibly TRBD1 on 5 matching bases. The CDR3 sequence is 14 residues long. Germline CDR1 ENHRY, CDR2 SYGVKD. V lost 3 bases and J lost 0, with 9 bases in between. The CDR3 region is CAISEDRASYEQYF. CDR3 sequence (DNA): TGTGCCATCAGTGAAGACAGAGCCTCCTACGAGCAGTACTTC.

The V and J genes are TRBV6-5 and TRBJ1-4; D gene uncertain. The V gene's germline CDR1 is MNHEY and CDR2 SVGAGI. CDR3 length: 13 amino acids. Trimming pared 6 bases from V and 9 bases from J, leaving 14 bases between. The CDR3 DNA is TGTGCCAGCAGCCCGGCGGGGAGCAAAAAACTGTTTTTT. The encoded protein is CASSPAGSKKLFF.

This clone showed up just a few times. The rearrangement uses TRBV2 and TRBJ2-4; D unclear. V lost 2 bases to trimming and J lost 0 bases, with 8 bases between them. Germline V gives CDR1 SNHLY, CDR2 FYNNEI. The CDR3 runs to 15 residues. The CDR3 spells CASSETTVAKNIQYF. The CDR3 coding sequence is TGTGCCAGCAGTGAAACCACGGTAGCCAAAAACATTCAGTACTTC.

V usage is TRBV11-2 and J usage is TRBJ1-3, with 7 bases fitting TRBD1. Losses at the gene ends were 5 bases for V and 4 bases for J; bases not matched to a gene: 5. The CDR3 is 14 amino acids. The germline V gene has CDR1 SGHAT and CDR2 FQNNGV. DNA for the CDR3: TGTGCCAGCAGCCGGACAGGTCTGGGAAACACCATATATTTT. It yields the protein CASSRTGLGNTIYF.

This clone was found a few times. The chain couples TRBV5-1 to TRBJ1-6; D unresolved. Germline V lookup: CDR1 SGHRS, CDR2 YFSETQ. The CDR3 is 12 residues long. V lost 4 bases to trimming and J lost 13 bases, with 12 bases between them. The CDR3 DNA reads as TGCGCCAGCAGCCCCCGCGGATTGCCCCTCCACTTT. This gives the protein CASSPRGLPLHF.

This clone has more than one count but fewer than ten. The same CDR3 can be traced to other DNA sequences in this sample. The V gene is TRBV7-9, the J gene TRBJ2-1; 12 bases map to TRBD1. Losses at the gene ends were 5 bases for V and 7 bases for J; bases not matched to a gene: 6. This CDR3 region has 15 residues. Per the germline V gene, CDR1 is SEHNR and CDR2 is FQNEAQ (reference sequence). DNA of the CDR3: TGTGCCAGCAGCCTACGGGACAGGGGGCTTAATGAGCAGTTCTTC. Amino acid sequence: CASSLRDRGLNEQFF.

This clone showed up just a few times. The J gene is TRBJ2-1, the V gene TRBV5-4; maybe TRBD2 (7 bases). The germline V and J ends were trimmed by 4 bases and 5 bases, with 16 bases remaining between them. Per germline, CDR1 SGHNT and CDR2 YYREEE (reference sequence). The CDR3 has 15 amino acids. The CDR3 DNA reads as TGTGCCAGCAGCCCTAGGGGGGGCGTTAACAATGAGCAGTTCTTC. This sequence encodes CASSPRGGVNNEQFF.

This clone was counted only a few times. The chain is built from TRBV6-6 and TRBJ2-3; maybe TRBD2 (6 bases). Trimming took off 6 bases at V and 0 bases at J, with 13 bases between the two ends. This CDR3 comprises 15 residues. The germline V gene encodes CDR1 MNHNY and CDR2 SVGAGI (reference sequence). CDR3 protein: CASSPGTPSTDTQYF. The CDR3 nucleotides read TGTGCCAGCAGCCCCGGGACTCCGAGCACAGATACGCAGTATTTT.

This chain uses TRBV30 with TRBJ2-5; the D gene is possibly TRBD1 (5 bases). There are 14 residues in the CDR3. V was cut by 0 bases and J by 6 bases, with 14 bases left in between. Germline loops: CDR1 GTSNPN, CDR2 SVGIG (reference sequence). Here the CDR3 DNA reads TGTGCCTGGAGTGTTGCATGGGGCAAGAAGACCCAGTACTTC. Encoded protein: CAWSVAWGKKTQYF.

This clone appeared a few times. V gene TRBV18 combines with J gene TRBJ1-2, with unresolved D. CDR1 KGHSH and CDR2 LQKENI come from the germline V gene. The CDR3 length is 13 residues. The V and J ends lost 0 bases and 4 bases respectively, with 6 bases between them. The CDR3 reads CASSPPGLYGYTF. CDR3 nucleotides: TGTGCCAGCTCACCACCGGGCCTCTATGGCTACACCTTC.

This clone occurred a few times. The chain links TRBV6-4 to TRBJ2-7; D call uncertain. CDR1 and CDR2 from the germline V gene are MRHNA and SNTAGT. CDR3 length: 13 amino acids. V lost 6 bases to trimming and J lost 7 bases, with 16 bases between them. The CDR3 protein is CASRAPEELEQYF. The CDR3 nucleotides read TGTGCCAGCAGGGCCCCTGAGGAACTGGAGCAGTACTTC.

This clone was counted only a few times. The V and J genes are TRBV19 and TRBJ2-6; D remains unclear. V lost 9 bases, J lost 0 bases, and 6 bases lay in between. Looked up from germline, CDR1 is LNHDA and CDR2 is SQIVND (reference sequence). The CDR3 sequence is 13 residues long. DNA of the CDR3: TGTGCCAGCCGGTACTCTGGGGCCAACGTCCTGACTTTC. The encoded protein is CASRYSGANVLTF.

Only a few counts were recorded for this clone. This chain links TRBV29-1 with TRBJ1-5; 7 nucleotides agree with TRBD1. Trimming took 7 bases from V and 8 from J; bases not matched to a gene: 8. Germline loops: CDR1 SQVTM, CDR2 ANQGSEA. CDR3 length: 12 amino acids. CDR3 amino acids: CSAGTENEPQHF. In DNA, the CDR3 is TGCAGCGCTGGGACAGAGAATGAGCCCCAGCATTTT.

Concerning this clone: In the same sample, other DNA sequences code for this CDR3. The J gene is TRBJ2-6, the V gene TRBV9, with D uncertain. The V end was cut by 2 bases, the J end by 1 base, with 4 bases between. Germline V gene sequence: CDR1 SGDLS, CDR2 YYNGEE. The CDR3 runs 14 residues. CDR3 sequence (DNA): TGTGCCAGCAGCGTCTTATCTGGGGCCAACGTCCTGACTTTC. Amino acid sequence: CASSVLSGANVLTF.

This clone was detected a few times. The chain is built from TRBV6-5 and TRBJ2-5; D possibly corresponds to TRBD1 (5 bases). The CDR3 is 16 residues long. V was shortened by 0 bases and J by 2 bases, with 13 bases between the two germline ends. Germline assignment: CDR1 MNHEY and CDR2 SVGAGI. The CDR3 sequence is CASSYSLGVGQETQYF. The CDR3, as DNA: TGTGCCAGCAGTTACTCGCTAGGGGTAGGGCAAGAGACCCAGTACTTC.

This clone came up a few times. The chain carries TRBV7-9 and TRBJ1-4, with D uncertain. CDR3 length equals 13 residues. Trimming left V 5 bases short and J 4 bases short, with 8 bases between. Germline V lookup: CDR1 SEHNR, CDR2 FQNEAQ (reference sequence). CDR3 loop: CASSLDINEKLFF. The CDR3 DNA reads TGTGCCAGCAGCCTCGACATTAATGAAAAACTGTTTTTT.

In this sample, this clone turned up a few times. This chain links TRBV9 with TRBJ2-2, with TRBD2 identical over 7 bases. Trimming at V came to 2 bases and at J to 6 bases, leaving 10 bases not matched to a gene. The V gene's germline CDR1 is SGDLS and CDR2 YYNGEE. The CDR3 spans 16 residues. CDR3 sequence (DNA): TGTGCCAGCAGCGTTCTAGCGCCCAGCGGGGCCGGGGAGCTGTTTTTT. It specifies CASSVLAPSGAGELFF.

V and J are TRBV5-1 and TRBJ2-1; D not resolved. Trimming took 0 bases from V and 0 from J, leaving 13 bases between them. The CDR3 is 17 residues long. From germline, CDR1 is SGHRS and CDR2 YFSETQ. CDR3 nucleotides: TGCGCCAGCAGCTTGGTGGCAGGTAGTAACTCCTACAATGAGCAGTTCTTC. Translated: CASSLVAGSNSYNEQFF.

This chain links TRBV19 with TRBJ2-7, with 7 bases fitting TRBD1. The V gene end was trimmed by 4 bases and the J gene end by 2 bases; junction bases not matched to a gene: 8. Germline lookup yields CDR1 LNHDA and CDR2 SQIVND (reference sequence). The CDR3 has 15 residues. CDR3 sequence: CASSNSNRGTYEQYF. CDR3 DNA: TGTGCCAGTAGTAACTCAAACAGGGGAACCTACGAGCAGTACTTC.